This TCR delta chain is drawn from a study of gamma-delta T cells after stem cell transplantation (dated by TCRdb to about 2016). Relative to germline, V is 2 bases shorter and J is 0 bases shorter, with 22 bases between their ends. The CDR3, cysteine through phenylalanine, is 17 amino acids long. The entry retains the CDR3 DNA only, 51 bases that are in frame from base 1. Based on the germline V gene (reference sequence), the CDR1 and CDR2 sequences are TVYSNPD and GDNSRS. Worth noting for this clone: Its recognized antigen is unknown. No base qualities exist here, and no much larger clone lies one base off it.

Libraries were made using RT-PCR. The instrument was an Illumina MiSeq. For TCRdb, the public reads were processed anew by CATT, and duplicate DNA sequences were folded into one row. The sample includes under 5,500 delta-chain clones, with 15% to 20% observed a single time. Roughly 4.9% of the sample is taken by the ten largest. Material for sequencing was gamma-delta T cells. The chain couples TRDV3 to TRDJ1, with the D assignment possibly TRDD2 or TRDD3, given 7 matching bases for each. This receptor was taken from a human donor. It is not recorded whose cells these are; they may come from a transplant donor. CDR3 loop: CAFPLPLGVWYTDKLIF. The DNA is as follows: TGTGCCTTTCCCCTTCCTCTGGGGGTCTGGTACACCGATAAACTCATCTTT.